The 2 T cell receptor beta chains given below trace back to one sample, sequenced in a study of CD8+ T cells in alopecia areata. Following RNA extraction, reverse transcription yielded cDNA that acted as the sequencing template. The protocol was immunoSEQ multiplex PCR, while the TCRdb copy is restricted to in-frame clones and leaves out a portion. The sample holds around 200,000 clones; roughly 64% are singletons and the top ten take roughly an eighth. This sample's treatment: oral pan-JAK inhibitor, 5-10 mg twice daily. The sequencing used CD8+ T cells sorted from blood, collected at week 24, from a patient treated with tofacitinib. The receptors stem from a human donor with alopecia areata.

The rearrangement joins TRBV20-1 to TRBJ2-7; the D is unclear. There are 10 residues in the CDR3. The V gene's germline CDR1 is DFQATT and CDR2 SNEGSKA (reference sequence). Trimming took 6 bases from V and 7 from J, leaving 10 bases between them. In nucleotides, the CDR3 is TGCAGTGCGGCTAACGGGGAGCAGTACTTC. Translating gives CSAANGEQYF.

In nucleotides, the CDR3 is TGTGCCAGCGGAGGGACAGACCGTAGCAATCAGCCCCAGCATTTT. Amino acid sequence: CASGGTDRSNQPQHF. The chain recombines TRBV27 with TRBJ1-5, with 7 bases identical to TRBD1. Germline V CDR1 and CDR2: MNHEY, SMNVEV (reference sequence). Trimming took 8 bases from V and 0 from J; bases not matched to a gene: 7. This CDR3 has 15 amino acids.